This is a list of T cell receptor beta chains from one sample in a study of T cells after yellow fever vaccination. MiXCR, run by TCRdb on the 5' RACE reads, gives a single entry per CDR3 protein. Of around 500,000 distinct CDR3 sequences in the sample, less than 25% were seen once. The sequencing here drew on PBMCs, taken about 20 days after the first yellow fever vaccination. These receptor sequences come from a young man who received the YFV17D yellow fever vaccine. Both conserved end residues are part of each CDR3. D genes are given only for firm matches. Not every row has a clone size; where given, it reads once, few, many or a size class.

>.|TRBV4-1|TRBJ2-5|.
TGCGCCAGCAGCCAAGATCTGGGGCTCGGAGAGACCCAGTACTTC
CASSQDLGLGETQYF
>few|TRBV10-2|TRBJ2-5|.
TGCGCCAGCAGAACGGGGGGCGTTCGGGAGACCCAGTACTTC
CASRTGGVRETQYF
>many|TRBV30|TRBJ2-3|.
TGTGCCTGGGGACGAAGGGATACGCAGTATTTT
CAWGRRDTQYF
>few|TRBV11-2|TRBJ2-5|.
TGTGCCAGCAGCTTAGCGGGGGGCCGGCTAGGAGAGACCCAGTACTTC
CASSLAGGRLGETQYF
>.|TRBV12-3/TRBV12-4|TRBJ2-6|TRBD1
TGTGCCAGCATTCCGGGACAGGGAGAGTCGGGGGCCAACGTCCTGACTTTC
CASIPGQGESGANVLTF
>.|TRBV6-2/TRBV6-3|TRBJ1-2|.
TGTGCCAGCAGTCCGAGGCCAGGGCATTTCTATGGCTACACCTTC
CASSPRPGHFYGYTF
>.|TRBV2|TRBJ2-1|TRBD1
TGTGCCACCTCGGGACAGGGGGCATGGGAGCAGTTCTTC
CATSGQGAWEQFF
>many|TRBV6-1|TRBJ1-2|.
TGTGCCAGCAGTGAAGGGGCGGGCCCCGGCTATGGCTACACCTTC
CASSEGAGPGYGYTF
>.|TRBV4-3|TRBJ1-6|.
TGCGCCAGCAGAAATTCGCAGGGCTTAAATTCACCCCTCCACTTT
CASRNSQGLNSPLHF
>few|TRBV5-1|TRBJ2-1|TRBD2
TGCGCCAGCAGCCTACGACTAGCGGGGGATAACGACAATGAGCAGTTCTTC
CASSLRLAGDNDNEQFF
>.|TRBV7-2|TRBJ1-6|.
TGTGCCAGCAGCTTAGGGGCGACAGATAATTCACCCCTCCACTTT
CASSLGATDNSPLHF
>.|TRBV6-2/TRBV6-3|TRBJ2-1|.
TGTGCCAGCGCTGGGGGGGACAGCTCCTACAATGAGCAGTTCTTC
CASAGGDSSYNEQFF
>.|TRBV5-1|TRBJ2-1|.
TGCGCCAGCAGCTTGGCAACGGGGGTCTCGTCTGAGCAGTTCTTC
CASSLATGVSSEQFF
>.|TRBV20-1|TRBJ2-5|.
TGCAGTGCTAGAATAGCGGAATCCCGGGAGACCCAGTACTTC
CSARIAESRETQYF
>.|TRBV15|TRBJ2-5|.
TGTGCCACCAGCAGGGACTCGGAGACCCAGTACTTC
CATSRDSETQYF
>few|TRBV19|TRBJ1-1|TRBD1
TGTGCCAGTGTGGACAGGGGATCCACTGAAGCTTTCTTT
CASVDRGSTEAFF
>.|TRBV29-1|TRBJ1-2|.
TGCAGCGACGGTTTCAGTTCCTATGGCTACACCTTC
CSDGFSSYGYTF
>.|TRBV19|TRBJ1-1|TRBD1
TGTGCCAGTAGACTGGGACAGGTGAACACTGAAGCTTTCTTT
CASRLGQVNTEAFF
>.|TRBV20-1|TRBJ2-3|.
TGCAGTGCTAGGCCTAACACAGATACGCAGTATTTT
CSARPNTDTQYF
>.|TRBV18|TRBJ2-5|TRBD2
TGTGCCAGCTCACCACCGACTAGCGGGGGGGAGACCCAGTACTTC
CASSPPTSGGETQYF
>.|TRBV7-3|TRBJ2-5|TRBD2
TGTGCCAGCAGCTATCCCGTGGCCGGGGGGAGCCAAGAGACCCAGTACTTC
CASSYPVAGGSQETQYF
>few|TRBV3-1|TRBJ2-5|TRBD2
TGTGCCAGCAGCCAAGTCCTAGCGGGGCCCAAACAAGAGACCCAGTACTTC
CASSQVLAGPKQETQYF
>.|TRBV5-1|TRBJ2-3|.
TGCGCCAGCAGCTGGGGCCTAAACAGATCCTACACAGATACGCAGTATTTT
CASSWGLNRSYTDTQYF
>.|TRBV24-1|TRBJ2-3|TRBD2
TGTGCCACCAGTGACCAGACTAGCGGGGGAGACCCAGATACGCAGTATTTT
CATSDQTSGGDPDTQYF
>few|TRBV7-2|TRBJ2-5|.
TGTGCCAGCAGCTTAGGGGGTCATGAAGAGACCCAGTACTTC
CASSLGGHEETQYF
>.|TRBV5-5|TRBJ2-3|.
TGTGCCAGCAGCCCGAGGGAACTCACAGATACGCAGTATTTT
CASSPRELTDTQYF
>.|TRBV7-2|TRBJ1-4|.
TGTGCCAGCAGCCCGGCCCGAGGTGAAAAACTGTTTTTT
CASSPARGEKLFF
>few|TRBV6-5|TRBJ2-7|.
TGTGCCAGCAGTTACATCCAGGGGCCAGGGGAGCAGTACTTC
CASSYIQGPGEQYF
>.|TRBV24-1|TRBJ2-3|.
TGTGCCACCAGCGGTTGGAATACGCAGTATTTT
CATSGWNTQYF
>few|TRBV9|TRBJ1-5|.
TGTGCCAGGGGGGCACGTAGCAATCAGCCCCAGCATTTT
CARGARSNQPQHF
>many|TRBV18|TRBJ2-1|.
TGTGCCAGCTCACCACCGGCGGGGACCGCCTACAATGAGCAGTTCTTC
CASSPPAGTAYNEQFF
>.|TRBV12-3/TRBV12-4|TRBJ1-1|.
TGTGCCAGCAGTCCCTGGGGGGTCCCCACTGAAGCTTTCTTT
CASSPWGVPTEAFF
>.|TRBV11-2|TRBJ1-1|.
TGTGCCAGCAGCGGGCCCGGGACGCAAGACACTGAAGCTTTCTTT
CASSGPGTQDTEAFF
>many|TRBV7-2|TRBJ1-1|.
TGTGCCAGCAGCTTCCCGACCGAACGCACTGAAGCTTTCTTT
CASSFPTERTEAFF
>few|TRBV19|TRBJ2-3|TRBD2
TGTGCCAGTAGTTTCCTCGGCGGGGGTGCAGATACGCAGTATTTT
CASSFLGGGADTQYF
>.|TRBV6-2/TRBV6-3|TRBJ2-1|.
TGTGCCAGCAGTCAACGGGACGGTGAGCAGTTCTTC
CASSQRDGEQFF
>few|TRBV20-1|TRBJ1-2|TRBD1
TGCAGTGCTAGAGATGGAGACAGGGTTGAGGGTGGCTACACCTTC
CSARDGDRVEGGYTF
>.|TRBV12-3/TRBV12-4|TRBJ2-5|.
TGTGCCAGCAGGGACCACAGAGGAACGGAGACCCAGTACTTC
CASRDHRGTETQYF
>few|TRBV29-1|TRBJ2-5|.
TGCAGCGCCGAGGGGGACACCCTAGGGGGAGAGACCCAGTACTTC
CSAEGDTLGGETQYF
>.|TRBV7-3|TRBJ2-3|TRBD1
TGTGCCAGCAGCTTATACGGGACAGGGGGGATCACAGATACGCAGTATTTT
CASSLYGTGGITDTQYF
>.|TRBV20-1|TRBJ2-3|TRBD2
TGCAGTGCTGAGGGACTAGCGGGGGTCACAGATACGCAGTATTTT
CSAEGLAGVTDTQYF
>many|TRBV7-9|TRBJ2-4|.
TGTGCCAGCAGCCGAACCGGTGCCAAAAACATTCAGTACTTC
CASSRTGAKNIQYF
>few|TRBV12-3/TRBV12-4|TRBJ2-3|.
TGTGCCAGCAGTTTTTTAGTGGAGGGACCAGATACGCAGTATTTT
CASSFLVEGPDTQYF
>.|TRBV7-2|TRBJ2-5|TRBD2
TGTGCCAGCAGCTTAGGACTAGCCCGCGGTGAGACCCAGTACTTC
CASSLGLARGETQYF
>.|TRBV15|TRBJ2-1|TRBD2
TGTGCCACCAGCCCAATGACGGGGGGGAACAATGAGCAGTTCTTC
CATSPMTGGNNEQFF
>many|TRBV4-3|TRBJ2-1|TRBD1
TGCGCCAGCAGCCAAGGGACAGGCTATTACAATGAGCAGTTCTTC
CASSQGTGYYNEQFF
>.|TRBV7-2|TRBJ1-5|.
TGTGCCAGCACCGATAGGGTTAAGCCCCAGCATTTT
CASTDRVKPQHF
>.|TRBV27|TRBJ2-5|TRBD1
TGTGCCAGCGGGACAGGGGGCTACGAGACCCAGTACTTC
CASGTGGYETQYF
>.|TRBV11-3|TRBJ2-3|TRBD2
TGTGCCAGCAGCTTCCGGGGGGAGCTAGTCGCAGATACGCAGTATTTT
CASSFRGELVADTQYF
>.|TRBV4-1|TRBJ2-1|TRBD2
TGCGCCAGCAGCCAAGTTCTAGCGGGGGGCCTTGGGGATGAGCAGTTCTTC
CASSQVLAGGLGDEQFF
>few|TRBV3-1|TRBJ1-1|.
TGTGCCAGCAGCCAAGGAGAGGTTAACACTGAAGCTTTCTTT
CASSQGEVNTEAFF
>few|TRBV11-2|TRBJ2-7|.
TGTGCCAGCAGCTTAGATTGGAAGAGTACACTGTACGAGCAGTACTTC
CASSLDWKSTLYEQYF
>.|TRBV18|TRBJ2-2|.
TGTGCCAGCTCACCACGCGTTGAAACCGGGGAGCTGTTTTTT
CASSPRVETGELFF
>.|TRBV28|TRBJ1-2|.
TGTGCCAGCAGTCGAACAGGGGGCTACACCTTC
CASSRTGGYTF
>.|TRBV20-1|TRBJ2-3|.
TGCAGTGCTAGAGATCCGCTCACAGATACGCAGTATTTT
CSARDPLTDTQYF
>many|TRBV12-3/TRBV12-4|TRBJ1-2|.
TGTGCCAGCAGTCCTCGCCCCTATGGCTACACCTTC
CASSPRPYGYTF
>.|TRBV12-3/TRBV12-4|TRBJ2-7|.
TGTGCCAGCAGCCTGGGGACTGCCGTCACCTACGAGCAGTACTTC
CASSLGTAVTYEQYF
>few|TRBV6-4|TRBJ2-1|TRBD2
TGTGCCAGCAGTGACGCTAGCGGGGCATACAATGAGCAGTTCTTC
CASSDASGAYNEQFF
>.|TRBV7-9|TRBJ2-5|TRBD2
TGTGCCAGCAGCTTAGACCTCCTAGCGGGGAGTGAAGAGACCCAGTACTTC
CASSLDLLAGSEETQYF